This T cell receptor (beta chain) was recorded in a study of T cell clonotyping in hematopoietic cell transplantation. At the level of the study: Recipients' pretransplant samples followed cytoreduction.

The study, taken as a whole, reports: After transplant, recipient diversity fell while pathologically expanded clonotypes grew through day 180. Without cell sorting, CD4 versus CD8 contributions remain unresolved.

CDR1 is SGHTA, CDR2 FQGNSA, per germline. The ends were cut back, 5 bases at V and 0 bases at J, with 5 bases in the middle. This CDR3 has 12 residues. Profiling relied on immunoSEQ multiplex PCR, and the TCRdb table lists in-frame clones only, not all of them. The sample lists approximately 11,000 clones, roughly 91% occurring once. The time point was: recipient sample about 28 days before transplant, after cytoreduction. Samples: about 28 days before transplant, then days 30, 100 and 180 after. This clone came up once. The antigen is unknown. This clonotype originated in a woman between 45 and 65 years old with chronic myeloid leukemia. Some clones in this sample may be carry-over from other donors' samples. Source: peripheral blood mononuclear cells, taken before stem cell transplant. The rearrangement links TRBV7-2 to TRBJ2-7, with D unresolved. CDR3 coding DNA: TGTGCCAGCAGCCCACCCTCCTACGAGCAGTACTTC. It codes for CASSPPSYEQYF.